One and the same sample provided the 28 T cell receptor beta chains below, sequenced in a study of T cells in Graves' hyperthyroidism and ophthalmopathy. What was amplified from RNA transcripts were TCR beta CDR3 regions. A first-round RT-PCR of the TCR CDR3 used the HTBI primer set. Using its own MiXCR run on the multiplex PCR reads, TCRdb lists one record per CDR3 protein. The profile covers 330,000 or so distinct CDR3 sequences, with 15% to 20% appearing a single time and roughly a sixth taken by the ten largest. The source material was blood. These receptors originate from a middle-aged woman with Graves' ophthalmopathy.

Ten or more counts support this clonotype. V usage is TRBV25-1 and J usage is TRBJ1-1; D is unclear. The V gene's germline CDR1 is MGHDK and CDR2 SYGVNS. The CDR3 length is 15 residues. V was clipped by 1 base and J by 4 bases, with 13 bases between them. CDR3 DNA: TGTGCCAGCAGTGAATCGTTTGAGGCCAGCACTGAAGCTTTCTTT. It specifies CASSESFEASTEAFF.

This clonotype occurred many times. This chain joins TRBV14 and TRBJ1-1, with a tentative D call TRBD1 (5 bases). This CDR3 has 15 amino acids. The V and J ends lost 1 base and 5 bases respectively, with 14 bases between them. Per the germline V gene, CDR1 is SGHDN and CDR2 is FVKESK. CDR3 DNA sequence: TGTGCCAGCAGCCAAGCTCCCGGGGGTCGGACTGAAGCTTTCTTT. It yields the protein CASSQAPGGRTEAFF.

This clonotype was observed many times. The rearrangement links TRBV7-8 to TRBJ1-5; 7 positions agree with TRBD1. The J segment lost 5 bases and the V segment lost 1 base, leaving 2 bases of the junction unmatched. Germline CDR1 reads SGHVS; CDR2 reads FQNEAQ. The CDR3 is 14 residues long. The CDR3 spells CASSLGDSYQPQHF. Here the CDR3 DNA reads TGTGCCAGCAGCTTAGGGGACAGCTATCAGCCCCAGCATTTT.

This clonotype was seen repeatedly, ten times or more. The V gene is TRBV11-2, the J gene TRBJ2-5; D unresolved. The germline V gene encodes CDR1 SGHAT and CDR2 FQNNGV. The CDR3 spans 13 residues. Trimming removed 3 bases at V and 1 base at J, with 6 bases between. Here the CDR3 DNA reads TGTGCCAGCAGCTTCGCCTTCCAAGAGACCCAGTACTTC. Translated: CASSFAFQETQYF.

The chain couples TRBV3-1 to TRBJ2-7, with D perhaps matching TRBD2 (6 bases). V was cut by 1 base and J by 6 bases, with 16 bases left in between. Germline-derived CDR1 and CDR2 are LGHDT and YNNKEL (reference sequence). CDR3 length: 15 residues. CDR3 residues: CASSQGTTVASEQYF. Written as DNA, the CDR3 is TGTGCCAGCAGCCAAGGGACTACCGTCGCCTCCGAGCAGTACTTC.

This clonotype was counted ten times or more. The CDR3 reads CSVYGGGSYEQYF. The CDR3 DNA sequence: TGCAGTGTATACGGAGGAGGATCCTACGAGCAGTACTTC. The rearrangement uses TRBV20-1 and TRBJ2-7; a possible D gene is TRBD2 (5 bases). This CDR3 has 13 amino acids. Germline lookup yields CDR1 DFQATT and CDR2 SNEGSKA (reference sequence). V dropped 7 bases and J dropped 1 base, with 14 bases sitting between them.

The table lists this clonotype with many counts. J is TRBJ1-5 and V is TRBV27, with D maybe TRBD1 (6 bases). V was cut by 7 bases and J by 10 bases, with 20 bases left in between. CDR1 and CDR2 (germline): MNHEY, SMNVEV (reference sequence). The CDR3 loop spans 14 amino acids. Here the CDR3 reads CASKDLRGILPQHF. CDR3 nucleotide sequence: TGTGCCAGCAAAGATCTCAGGGGTATCTTACCCCAGCATTTT.

The sample holds many counts of this clonotype. The DNA of the CDR3 is TGTGCCAGCAGCTCACCCGGACAGCTTAATGAAAAACTGTTTTTT. Its translation is CASSSPGQLNEKLFF. This sequence joins TRBV28 and TRBJ1-4, with D possibly TRBD1 on 6 matching bases. Germline CDR1 is MDHEN and CDR2 is SYDVKM. V was shortened by 6 bases and J by 4 bases, with 15 bases between the two germline ends. The CDR3 runs to 15 residues.

This clonotype was picked up many times. This sequence joins TRBV28 and TRBJ2-7; 7 positions match TRBD1. V trimming: 5 bases; J trimming: 4 bases; junction bases outside the gene matches: 11. This CDR3 has 15 amino acids. Germline-derived CDR1 and CDR2 are MDHEN and SYDVKM. CDR3 amino acids: CASSPKTGFAYEQYF. The CDR3 nucleotides read TGTGCCAGCAGTCCGAAGACAGGGTTCGCTTACGAGCAGTACTTC. Full variable domain (missing parts from reference TRBV28 and TRBJ2-7): DVKVTQSSRYLVKRTGEKVFLECVQDMDHENMFWYRQDPGLGLRLIYFSYDVKMKEKGDIPEGYSVSREKKERFSLILESASTNQTSMYLCASSPKTGFAYEQYFGPGTRLTVT.

There are many counts of this clonotype. The chain combines TRBV7-8 with TRBJ1-2; D is ambiguous. Trimming took off 1 base at V and 1 base at J, with 10 bases between the two ends. Germline loops: CDR1 SGHVS, CDR2 FQNEAQ. The CDR3 is 15 amino acids. The CDR3 bases are TGTGCCAGCAGCTTAGATAGACGAGATAACTATGGCTACACCTTC. Protein: CASSLDRRDNYGYTF. The full variable domain, with the rest looked up from reference TRBV7-8 and TRBJ1-2, is GAGVSQSPRYKVAKRGQDVALRCDPISGHVSLFWYQQALGQGPEFLTYFQNEAQLDKSGLPSDRFFAERPEGSVSTLKIQRTQQEDSAVYLCASSLDRRDNYGYTFGSGTRLTVV.

Many counts were recorded for this clonotype. The chain uses TRBV11-2 and TRBJ2-7; D uncertain. CDR3 length equals 13 residues. V was clipped by 6 bases and J by 5 bases, with 14 bases between them. Germline V gene data show CDR1 as SGHAT and CDR2 as FQNNGV. The CDR3 coding sequence is TGTGCCAGCAGGCCCCTGGTGGTCAACGAGCAGTACTTC. Amino acids: CASRPLVVNEQYF. Drawing the rest from reference TRBV11-2 and TRBJ2-7, the complete variable domain is EAGVAQSPRYKIIEKRQSVAFWCNPISGHATLYWYQQILGQGPKLLIQFQNNGVVDDSQLPKDRFSAERLKGVDSTLKIQPAKLEDSAVYLCASRPLVVNEQYFGPGTRLTVT.

The table lists this clonotype with many counts. The chain is built from TRBV18 and TRBJ1-1; TRBD1 aligns across 7 bases. This CDR3 contains 12 residues. V shed 3 bases and J 8 bases; nucleotides not matched to a gene: 3. Per the germline V gene, CDR1 is KGHSH and CDR2 is LQKENI. CDR3: CASSPRQGEAFF. The CDR3 DNA is TGTGCCAGCTCACCCCGACAGGGAGAAGCTTTCTTT.

This clonotype was seen many times. This chain connects TRBV10-3 to TRBJ2-7, with D perhaps matching TRBD1 (5 bases). This CDR3 contains 14 residues. V was trimmed by 3 bases and J by 2 bases, leaving 11 bases between them. CDR1 and CDR2 (germline): ENHRY, SYGVKD. In DNA, the CDR3 is TGTGCCATCAGTGATAACGCCAGGGCCTACGAGCAGTACTTC. It codes for CAISDNARAYEQYF.

This clonotype has at least ten counts. The chain recombines TRBV19 with TRBJ2-7; TRBD2 aligns across 12 bases. This CDR3 contains 16 residues. V trimming: 5 bases; J trimming: 5 bases; junction bases outside the gene matches: 10. Germline loops: CDR1 LNHDA, CDR2 SQIVND (reference sequence). The CDR3 DNA reads as TGTGCCAGTAGTCCCGTACTAGCGGGAGGAGGCAACGAGCAGTACTTC. It specifies CASSPVLAGGGNEQYF.

The sample holds many counts of this clonotype. CDR3: CASSFLGENGYTF. The CDR3 DNA sequence: TGCGCCAGCAGCTTTTTGGGAGAAAATGGCTACACCTTC. This chain links TRBV5-1 with TRBJ1-2; D not resolved. The CDR3 has 13 amino acids. Germline lookup yields CDR1 SGHRS and CDR2 YFSETQ. The V gene lost 2 bases and the J gene lost 6 bases, with 11 bases spanning the gap.

Many counts were recorded for this clonotype. This chain connects TRBV7-3 to TRBJ1-1; unclear D gene. Germline CDR1 and CDR2: SGHTA and FQGTGA. The length of the CDR3 is 13 residues. The V and J ends lost 3 bases and 0 bases respectively, with 5 bases between them. Written as DNA, the CDR3 is TGTGCCAGCAGCTTTAGAATGAACACTGAAGCTTTCTTT. This encodes CASSFRMNTEAFF.

With respect to this clonotype: A much more abundant neighbour one base away suggests this may be a read error. This chain joins TRBV29-1 and TRBJ2-7; tentatively, D is TRBD1 (6 bases). From germline, CDR1 is SQVTM and CDR2 ANQGSEA. This CDR3 is 16 amino acids long. V lost 4 bases, J lost 5 bases, and 24 bases lay in between. The CDR3 sequence: CSVVEVGAHGYHEQYF. CDR3 in DNA: TGCAGCGTTGTTGAGGTGGGGGCCCACGGTTACCACGAGCAGTACTTC.

This clonotype was observed at least ten times. This chain's CDR3 is CASSGGTSGYEQYF. The CDR3 region has the DNA TGTGCCAGCAGTGGAGGGACTAGCGGGTACGAGCAGTACTTC. This chain links TRBV6-1 with TRBJ2-7, with TRBD2 matching 12 bases. CDR1 and CDR2 (germline): MNHNS, SASEGT. This CDR3 is 14 amino acids long. V shed 4 bases and J 4 bases; nucleotides not matched to a gene: 2.

This clonotype was observed at least ten times. The V gene is TRBV30, the J gene TRBJ2-1, with 16 positions matching TRBD2. The CDR3 length is 16 residues. Germline-derived CDR1 and CDR2 are GTSNPN and SVGIG (reference sequence). V lost 2 bases, J lost 8 bases, and 6 bases stayed unmatched. DNA for the CDR3: TGTGCCTGGAGTCCGGGACTAGCGGGAGGGGTAGATGAGCAGTTCTTC. It specifies CAWSPGLAGGVDEQFF.

This clonotype was seen many times. One base away lies a much larger clone, so this may be a sequencing read error. The chain recombines TRBV28 with TRBJ1-2, with 8 nucleotides matching TRBD1. The junction had 8 bases not matched to a gene; V was cut back by 5 bases and J by 3 bases. CDR3 length: 15 amino acids. From germline, CDR1 is MDHEN and CDR2 SYDVKM. The CDR3 spells CASSLDPDRDYGYTF. The DNA for the CDR3 is TGTGCCAGCAGTCTCGATCCGGACAGGGACTATGGCTACACCTTC.

In its sample, this clonotype was seen many times. The V call is TRBV7-8, the J call TRBJ2-5; TRBD1 aligns across 7 bases. V lost 5 bases, J lost 0 bases, and 6 bases stayed unmatched. The CDR3 extends over 15 amino acids. Germline values: CDR1 SGHVS, CDR2 FQNEAQ. CDR3 region: CASSPQGVDQETQYF. CDR3 bases: TGTGCCAGCAGCCCCCAGGGGGTGGACCAAGAGACCCAGTACTTC.

This clonotype was recorded many times. CDR3 bases: TGTGCCAGCAGTGGACTAGGGGGTAACGAGCAGTACTTC. The encoded protein is CASSGLGGNEQYF. V gene TRBV2 combines with J gene TRBJ2-7; TRBD1 or TRBD2 may be the D gene (6 bases each). The CDR3 consists of 13 residues. CDR1 SNHLY and CDR2 FYNNEI come from the germline V gene. The V and J ends lost 4 bases and 5 bases respectively, with 12 bases between them.

This clonotype was found many times. Its ends do not fully match the called genes, so a read error is possible. The chain employs TRBV11-2 and TRBJ2-7, with 7 bases fitting TRBD2. The CDR3 covers 13 residues. The germline V gene has CDR1 SGHAT and CDR2 FQNNGV. The DNA for the CDR3 is TGTGCCAGCAGCTTAGATCTAGGGACTAACCCTACGTTC. It yields the protein CASSLDLGTNPTF.

This clonotype showed up many times. The V gene is TRBV7-2, the J gene TRBJ1-3; D is unclear. V lost 3 bases to trimming and J lost 0 bases, with 9 bases between them. Germline V gives CDR1 SGHTA, CDR2 FQGNSA. CDR3 length equals 15 residues. The CDR3 sequence: CASSFSDASGNTIYF. CDR3 nucleotides: TGTGCCAGCAGCTTTAGCGATGCCTCTGGAAACACCATATATTTT.

This clonotype was observed many times. V gene TRBV5-1 combines with J gene TRBJ1-2, with D possibly TRBD1 on 5 matching bases. The CDR3 consists of 13 residues. Per the germline V gene, CDR1 is SGHRS and CDR2 is YFSETQ. Deletions cut 1 base from V and 6 bases from J, with 10 bases between. CDR3 region: CASSLSLRDGYTF. The CDR3, as DNA: TGCGCCAGCAGCTTGAGCCTCAGGGATGGCTACACCTTC.

V is TRBV6-4 and J is TRBJ2-7, with 8 bases fitting TRBD1. Germline V lookup: CDR1 MRHNA, CDR2 SNTAGT. This CDR3 is built from 15 residues. The V gene end was trimmed by 0 bases and the J gene end by 1 base; junction bases not matched to a gene: 2. In DNA, the CDR3 is TGTGCCAGCAGTGACTCTCGACAGGGGTCCTACGAGCAGTACTTC. It yields the protein CASSDSRQGSYEQYF.

The chain has TRBV7-2 and TRBJ1-2, with D hard to call. CDR3 length: 12 amino acids. Germline lookup yields CDR1 SGHTA and CDR2 FQGNSA. V was trimmed by 6 bases and J by 4 bases, leaving 9 bases between them. For the CDR3, the DNA is TGTGCCAGCAGTGAACAAGGCTATGGCTACACCTTC. The encoded protein is CASSEQGYGYTF.

In this sample, this clonotype turned up many times. The chain uses TRBV6-2 or TRBV6-3 and TRBJ1-5; D call uncertain. The CDR3 has 16 residues. Between the trimmed V and J ends, which lost 1 base and 0 bases, there was a span of 10 bases. CDR1 is MNHEY and CDR2 is SVGEGT in the germline V gene. The CDR3 bases are TGTGCCAGCAGTTACTTCTCACAGTATAGCAATCAGCCCCAGCATTTT. Translating it yields CASSYFSQYSNQPQHF.